The following is a T cell receptor (beta chain) sequence with its context. The repertoire was sequenced with immunoSEQ multiplex PCR; TCRdb's copy has only in-frame clones and lacks some. Among around 300,000 clones, 80% to 90% were seen once, and the ten largest hold about 3%. V was shortened by 1 base and J by 9 bases, with 19 bases between the two germline ends. Germline CDR1 and CDR2: SGHTA and FQGNSA. This CDR3 comprises 16 residues. The data derive from a study of blood T cell repertoires in COVID-19. The chain recombines TRBV7-2 with TRBJ1-5; D is perhaps TRBD1 (5 bases). This clonotype originated in a man in his thirties or forties with active or convalescent COVID-19. Specimen: peripheral blood. CDR3 protein: CASSLGVGLIQGPQHF. In DNA form, the CDR3 reads TGTGCCAGCAGCTTAGGGGTTGGGCTCATCCAGGGGCCCCAGCATTTT.